This T cell receptor (beta chain) was recovered during a study of cytomegalovirus exposure and HLA in healthy donors. Overall study results and limits: Both high specificity and high sensitivity reportedly marked the classifier's diagnosis of cytomegalovirus status. Near-uniform donor sequencing depth was presumed by presence/absence analyses.

Germline V gene sequence: CDR1 DFQATT, CDR2 SNEGSKA (reference sequence). The CDR3 covers 11 residues. The germline V and J ends were trimmed by 6 bases and 2 bases, with 6 bases remaining between them. To note about this clone: Its antigen is as yet unknown.

A multiplex PCR was run with 60 Vbeta primers and 13 Jbeta primers. The data were produced by immunoSEQ multiplex PCR, yet TCRdb's version contains in-frame clones alone and is incomplete. Its clone listing holds under 150,000 clones. The sequence was collected from a man in his forties in good health and CMV-seronegative. The sample was PBMCs. This chain links TRBV20-1 with TRBJ2-3; D remains ambiguous. The CDR3 sequence is CSALLTDTQYF. CDR3 nucleotides: TGCAGTGCCCTACTCACAGATACGCAGTATTTT.